The clone carrying this T cell receptor beta chain was seen many times. Its cognate antigen is unknown. The library was built from around 0.4 ug RNA with molecular barcoded adaptors for alpha/delta and beta/gamma chains. Via MiXCR, TCRdb re-called the reads, giving one row per CDR3 protein. Here the sample spans about 38,000 distinct CDR3 sequences, around 15% being singletons. Trimming left V 5 bases short and J 4 bases short, with 18 bases between. This CDR3 contains 16 residues. The germline V gene encodes CDR1 SQVTM and CDR2 ANQGSEA. The data derive from a study of read filtering for tumor transcriptome and immune sequencing. For the study at large: Patients were approximately 17 male and 11 to 15 female, mean age 65.9 years, range about 47 to 85. General study findings and limits: Even smaller IR-seq throughput identified most shared clonotypes. The sorted CD138-negative fraction was a mixed bone marrow immune population, not purified T cells.

Every patient had bone marrow sampled while the disease was active. This sequence was found in a donor aged 40 or older with multiple myeloma. Specimen: a population of CD138-negative cells sorted from bone marrow. The chain carries TRBV29-1 and TRBJ2-6, with D unclear. As DNA, the CDR3 is TGCAGCGTTAAGGTACCCCCTCTACGAGGGGCCAACGTCCTGACTTTC. It is translated as CSVKVPPLRGANVLTF.